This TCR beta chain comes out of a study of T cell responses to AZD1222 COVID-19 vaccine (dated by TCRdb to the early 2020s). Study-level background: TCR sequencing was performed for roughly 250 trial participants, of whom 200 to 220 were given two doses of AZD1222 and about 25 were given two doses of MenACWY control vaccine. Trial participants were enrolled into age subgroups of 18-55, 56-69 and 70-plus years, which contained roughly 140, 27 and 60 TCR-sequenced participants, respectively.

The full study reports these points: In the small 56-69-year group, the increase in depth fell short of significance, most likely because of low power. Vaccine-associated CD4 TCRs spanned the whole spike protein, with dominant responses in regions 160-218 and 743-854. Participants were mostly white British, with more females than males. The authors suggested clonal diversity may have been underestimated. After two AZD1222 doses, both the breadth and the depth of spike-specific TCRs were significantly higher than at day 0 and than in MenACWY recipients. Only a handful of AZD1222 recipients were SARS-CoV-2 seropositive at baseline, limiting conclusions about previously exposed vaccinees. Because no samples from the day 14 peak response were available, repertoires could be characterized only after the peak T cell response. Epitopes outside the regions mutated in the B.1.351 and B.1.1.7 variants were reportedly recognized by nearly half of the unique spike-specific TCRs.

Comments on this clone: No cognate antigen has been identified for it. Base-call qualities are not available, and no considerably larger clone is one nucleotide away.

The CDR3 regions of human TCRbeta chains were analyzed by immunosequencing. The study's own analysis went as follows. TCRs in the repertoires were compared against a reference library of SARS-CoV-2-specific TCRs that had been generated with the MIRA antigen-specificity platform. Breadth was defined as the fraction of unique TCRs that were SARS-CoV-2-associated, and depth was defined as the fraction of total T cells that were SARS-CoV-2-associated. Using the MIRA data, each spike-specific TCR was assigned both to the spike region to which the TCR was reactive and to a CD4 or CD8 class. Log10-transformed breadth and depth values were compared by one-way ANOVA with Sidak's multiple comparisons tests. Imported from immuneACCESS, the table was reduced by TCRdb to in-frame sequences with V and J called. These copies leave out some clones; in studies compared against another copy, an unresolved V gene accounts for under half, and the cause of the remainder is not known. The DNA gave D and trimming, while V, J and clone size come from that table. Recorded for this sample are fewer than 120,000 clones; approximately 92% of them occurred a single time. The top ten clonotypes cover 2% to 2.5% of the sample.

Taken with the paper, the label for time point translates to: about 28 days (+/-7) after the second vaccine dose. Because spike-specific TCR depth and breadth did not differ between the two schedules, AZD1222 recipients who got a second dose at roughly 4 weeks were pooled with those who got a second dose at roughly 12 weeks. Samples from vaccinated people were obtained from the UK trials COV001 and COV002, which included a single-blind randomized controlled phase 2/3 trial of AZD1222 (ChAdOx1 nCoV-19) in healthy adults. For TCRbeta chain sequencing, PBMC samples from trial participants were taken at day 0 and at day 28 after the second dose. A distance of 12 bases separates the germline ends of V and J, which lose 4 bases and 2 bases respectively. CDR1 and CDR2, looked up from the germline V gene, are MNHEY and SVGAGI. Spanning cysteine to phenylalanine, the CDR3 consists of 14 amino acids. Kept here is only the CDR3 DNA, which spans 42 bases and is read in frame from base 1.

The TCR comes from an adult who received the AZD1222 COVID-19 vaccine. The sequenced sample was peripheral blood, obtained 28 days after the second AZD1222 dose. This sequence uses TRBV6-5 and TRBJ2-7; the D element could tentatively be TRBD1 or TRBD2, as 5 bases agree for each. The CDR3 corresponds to CASSSGRSTYEQYF. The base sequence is TGTGCCAGCAGTTCGGGACGGTCAACCTACGAGCAGTACTTC.